The next 17 T cell receptor beta chains were all read from a single sample in a study of spatial heterogeneity in lung cancer. Their recognized antigens are unknown. Time point meaning: sample taken at primary tumor resection. TCRdb processed the 5' RACE reads anew with MiXCR; each CDR3 protein has one entry. The repertoire holds around 1,600 distinct CDR3 sequences, 13% seen once, with around 40% in the top ten. Broader study findings: Mutation tallies in tumors tracked expanded intratumoral alpha and beta TCR counts.

The sequencing used lung tumor tissue, collected at surgery. These receptors came from a male donor with early-stage non-small cell lung cancer.

Sample share makes this clonotype medium-sized. The chain recombines TRBV10-2 with TRBJ1-1, with a possible D match to TRBD1 (5 bases). The CDR3 has 14 amino acids. V lost 2 bases and J lost 0, with 7 bases in between. Germline V gene sequence: CDR1 WSHSY, CDR2 SAAADI. CDR3 sequence reads: CASSEDSLNTEAFF. The DNA for the CDR3 is TGCGCCAGCAGTGAGGACAGCTTGAACACTGAAGCTTTCTTT.

Regarding this clonotype: No conserved phenylalanine or tryptophan is present at the end of the CDR3, so a read error is the likely explanation. This chain links TRBV7-2 with TRBJ2-2; 9 bases agree with TRBD2. The ends lost 6 bases at V and 4 bases at J; junction bases unmatched: 6. The CDR3 is made up of 15 amino acids. Germline values: CDR1 SGHTA, CDR2 FQGNSA. This CDR3 is CASRPAGGVTGELFY. CDR3 in DNA: TGTGCCAGCAGGCCAGCGGGAGGTGTCACCGGGGAGCTGTTTTAT.

In its sample, this clonotype was seen a few times. J is TRBJ2-6 and V is TRBV6-5; D call uncertain. Trimming pared 0 bases from V and 1 base from J, leaving 7 bases between. The CDR3 is 16 amino acids. Germline V lookup: CDR1 MNHEY, CDR2 SVGAGI. CDR3 region: CASSYSPVSGANVLTF. The CDR3 DNA is TGTGCCAGCAGTTACTCCCCGGTTTCTGGGGCCAACGTCCTGACTTTC.

By proportion, this clonotype is medium-sized. V usage is TRBV6-5 and J usage is TRBJ2-7; D unresolved. Trimming stripped 5 bases from V and 2 bases from J, with 10 bases between. Germline V gene sequence: CDR1 MNHEY, CDR2 SVGAGI. The CDR3 loop spans 13 amino acids. The CDR3 nucleotides read TGTGCCAGCAGTCTCCCGGGCGCCTACGAGCAGTACTTC. Translating it yields CASSLPGAYEQYF.

By share, this clonotype counts as medium-sized. This sequence joins TRBV27 and TRBJ1-2; 8 nucleotides align to TRBD1. In germline, CDR1 is MNHEY, CDR2 SMNVEV (reference sequence). The CDR3 extends over 17 amino acids. Trimming at V came to 4 bases and at J to 4 bases, leaving 14 bases not matched to a gene. The CDR3 DNA sequence: TGTGCCAGCAGTTCCTTATCCGGACAGGGAACCCGCTATGGCTACACCTTC. The encoded protein is CASSSLSGQGTRYGYTF.

By sample share, this clonotype is medium-sized. The chain carries TRBV7-2 and TRBJ1-2, with TRBD1 as a possible D gene (6 bases). Germline CDR1 and CDR2: SGHTA and FQGNSA. This CDR3 region has 13 residues. With 3 bases removed from V and 7 bases from J, the gap between germline ends came to 12 bases. Here the CDR3 DNA reads TGTGCCAGCAGCTTGGAACAGGGCTCTGGCTACACCTTC. Its translation is CASSLEQGSGYTF.

The gene calls are TRBV27 and TRBJ2-7; 12 nucleotides line up with TRBD2. Trimming removed 5 bases from V and 1 base from J; junction bases left unmatched: 3. From germline, CDR1 is MNHEY and CDR2 SMNVEV (reference sequence). The CDR3 has 15 amino acids. CDR3 sequence: CASSPLAGGSYEQYF. CDR3 nucleotides: TGTGCCAGCAGTCCACTAGCGGGAGGTTCCTACGAGCAGTACTTC.

This clonotype was picked up a small number of times. This chain links TRBV2 with TRBJ1-1, with 10 bases that match TRBD1. This CDR3 region has 17 residues. J gave up 2 bases and V 6 bases, and 12 bases lay outside the gene matches. The germline V gene has CDR1 SNHLY and CDR2 FYNNEI. The CDR3 region has the DNA TGTGCCAGCAGCTCCATACGGACGACAGGGGGCAACACTGAAGCTTTCTTT. Amino acid sequence: CASSSIRTTGGNTEAFF.

The chain employs TRBV29-1 and TRBJ2-5; 8 nucleotides agree with TRBD1. V was pared by 4 bases and J by 1 base, with 5 bases of the junction left unmatched. This CDR3 comprises 14 residues. Germline values: CDR1 SQVTM, CDR2 ANQGSEA. CDR3 nucleotide sequence: TGCAGCGTTGGGGGACAGGCCTTCCAAGAGACCCAGTACTTC. This sequence encodes CSVGGQAFQETQYF.

This clonotype is termed medium-sized. The V and J genes are TRBV5-1 and TRBJ2-2; 8 positions match TRBD1. CDR1 is SGHRS, CDR2 YFSETQ, per germline. CDR3 length: 16 residues. V lost 6 bases and J lost 4; bases outside the gene matches: 11. The CDR3 sequence is CASTGMTGAFTGELFF. For the CDR3, the DNA is TGCGCCAGCACTGGAATGACAGGGGCTTTCACCGGGGAGCTGTTTTTT.

This clonotype is medium-sized in the sample. J is TRBJ2-7 and V is TRBV10-3; 9 bases match TRBD2. The CDR3 is made up of 14 amino acids. V shed 6 bases and J 3 bases; nucleotides not matched to a gene: 6. Germline lookup yields CDR1 ENHRY and CDR2 SYGVKD. The CDR3 DNA reads as TGTGCCATCAGGGAAAGCGGGGGGCACTACGAGCAGTACTTC. Encoded protein: CAIRESGGHYEQYF.

In its sample, this clonotype ranks as medium-sized. The chain combines TRBV20-1 with TRBJ1-2; no definite D call. This CDR3 comprises 15 residues. The germline V gene encodes CDR1 DFQATT and CDR2 SNEGSKA (reference sequence). V lost 1 base to trimming and J lost 2 bases, with 14 bases between them. The CDR3 is CSARALGSLNYGYTF. As DNA, the CDR3 is TGCAGTGCTAGAGCTCTCGGATCGTTAAACTATGGCTACACCTTC.

This clonotype is medium-sized. The CDR3 coding sequence is TGTGCCAGCAGCCGGGACAGTGGGTATGGCTACACCTTC. Protein product: CASSRDSGYGYTF. V is TRBV6-5 and J is TRBJ1-2; 7 bases fit TRBD1. This CDR3 spans 13 amino acids. The J segment lost 5 bases and the V segment lost 6 bases, leaving 6 bases of the junction unmatched. In germline, CDR1 is MNHEY, CDR2 SVGAGI.

Within the sample, this clonotype is large. The chain uses TRBV27 and TRBJ2-2; TRBD1 is a possible D gene (6 bases). Germline V gene sequence: CDR1 MNHEY, CDR2 SMNVEV (reference sequence). The CDR3 covers 17 residues. Trimming took 1 base from V and 0 from J, leaving 12 bases between them. CDR3 bases: TGTGCCAGCAGTTTATTCCAGGGGAATGCGAACACCGGGGAGCTGTTTTTT. This codes for CASSLFQGNANTGELFF.

This clonotype was observed a handful of times. This chain joins TRBV6-5 and TRBJ1-4, with D hard to call. Germline lookup yields CDR1 MNHEY and CDR2 SVGAGI. The V end lost 2 bases, the J end lost 7 bases, and 14 bases lay between the germline ends. CDR3 length equals 15 residues. The chain's CDR3 is CASSYGGGSGEKLFF. The CDR3 region has the DNA TGTGCCAGCAGTTACGGCGGAGGGTCAGGTGAAAAACTGTTTTTT.

The rearrangement links TRBV6-5 to TRBJ2-7; D is possibly TRBD1 (7 bases). V was cut by 4 bases and J by 1 base, with 11 bases left in between. Germline CDR1 is MNHEY and CDR2 is SVGAGI. The CDR3 loop spans 14 amino acids. CDR3 in DNA: TGTGCCAGCAGTTCGCGGGACAGTTCCTACGAGCAGTACTTC. Translated: CASSSRDSSYEQYF.

By sample share, this clonotype is medium-sized (0.01 to 0.1%). DNA of the CDR3: TGTGCCAGCAGCTTAAACCCAGGGTACACTGAAGCTTTCTTT. Encoded protein: CASSLNPGYTEAFF. The chain links TRBV7-2 to TRBJ1-1; tentatively, D is TRBD1 (5 bases). CDR1 SGHTA and CDR2 FQGNSA come from the germline V gene. This CDR3 has 14 residues. Trimming stripped 2 bases from V and 3 bases from J, with 10 bases between.